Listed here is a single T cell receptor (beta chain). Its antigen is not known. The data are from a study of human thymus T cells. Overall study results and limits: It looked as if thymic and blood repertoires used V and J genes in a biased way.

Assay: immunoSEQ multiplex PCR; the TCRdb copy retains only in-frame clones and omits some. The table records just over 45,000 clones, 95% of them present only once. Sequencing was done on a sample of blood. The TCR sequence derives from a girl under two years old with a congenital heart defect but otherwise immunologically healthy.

CDR3 nucleotides: TGTGCCAGCAGCCCCCCGGGGGAAGCTTTCTTT. Translated, it gives CASSPPGEAFF. The chain links TRBV7-9 to TRBJ1-1; no clear D gene. CDR3 size: 11 residues. The germline CDR1 and CDR2 sequences are SEHNR and FQNEAQ (reference sequence). Trimming took 5 bases from V and 8 from J, leaving 9 bases between them.